Listed below are T cell receptor beta chains from one sample, sequenced in a study of OX40 agonist ivuxolimab in advanced cancers. This table comes from immunoSEQ multiplex PCR, and its TCRdb copy is limited to in-frame clones, with some not included. Among almost 50,000 clones listed, roughly four fifths were seen once. The sample consisted of CD4+ or CD8+ T cells sorted from blood, taken in a trial of the OX40 agonist ivuxolimab. The receptors shown here come from an adult with an advanced solid tumor such as melanoma, head and neck, liver or kidney cancer. Each CDR3 is given with its conserved first and last residue. A D gene is named only where the DNA matches it firmly. Size values are once, few and many counts, or a class for expanded clones, and some rows have none.

>TRBJ1-2|TRBV27|15|-|few
TGTGCCAGCAGTCCCAAGCGGAGGGCATTCTATGGCTACACCTTC
CASSPKRRAFYGYTF
>TRBJ2-5|TRBV11-1|15|TRBD2|-
TGTGCCAGCAGCTTGGCTAGCGGGAGATGGGAGACCCAGTACTTC
CASSLASGRWETQYF
>TRBJ2-2|TRBV27|15|-|-
TGTGCCAGCAGCCCTAGACTCCAAAACACCGGGGAGCTGTTTTTT
CASSPRLQNTGELFF
>TRBJ2-5|TRBV18|14|-|-
TGTGCCAGCTCACCTGTAGTAGGGGGAGAGACCCAGTACTTC
CASSPVVGGETQYF
>TRBJ1-2|TRBV19|15|-|once
TGTGCCAGTAGTATTCCGGTATACCCGGTTGGAGGCTACACCTTC
CASSIPVYPVGGYTF
>TRBJ2-3|TRBV10-3|16|TRBD1|-
TGTGCCATCAGCTCGAGGACAGGGGGTGGCACAGATACGCAGTATTTT
CAISSRTGGGTDTQYF
>TRBJ1-1|TRBV10-3|12|-|-
TGTGCCATCAGTGGAGTGAACACTGAAGCTTTCTTT
CAISGVNTEAFF
>TRBJ2-1|TRBV28|15|TRBD2|-
TGTGCCAGCAGTTTAGGCGGGAGTCGTCCCAATGAGCAGTTCTTC
CASSLGGSRPNEQFF
>TRBJ1-4|TRBV9|16|TRBD1|-
TGTGCCAGCAGTTCATCAGGGGGAGCGTTTGGTGAAAAACTGTTTTTT
CASSSSGGAFGEKLFF
>TRBJ1-2|TRBV6-6|12|-|-
TGTGCCAGCGGTGATCCTGACTATGGCTACACCTTC
CASGDPDYGYTF
>TRBJ2-7|TRBV19|16|TRBD1|-
TGTGCCAGTAGTCCCCTCGGACAGGGTGTCTCTCACGAGCAGTACTTC
CASSPLGQGVSHEQYF
>TRBJ1-4|TRBV5-5|14|-|-
TGTGCCAGCAGCGGCAGGGGTGCTAATGAAAAACTGTTTTTT
CASSGRGANEKLFF
>TRBJ2-1|TRBV5-1|15|TRBD2|-
TGCGCCAGCAGCTTGAGCGGGACTAGCGGGTCTGAGCAGTTCTTC
CASSLSGTSGSEQFF
>TRBJ1-1|TRBV28|17|-|few
TGTGCCAGCAGGACCCCTGGCACCAGGGTGGTGAACACTGAAGCTTTCTTT
CASRTPGTRVVNTEAFF
>TRBJ2-7|TRBV5-1|13|TRBD1|once
TGCGCCAGCAGCACGGGGACAGTGAACGAGCAGTACTTC
CASSTGTVNEQYF
>TRBJ1-6|TRBV5-4|16|-|-
TGTGCCAGCAGCTACCCGAGTGGGGCACAGGGTTCACCCCTCCACTTT
CASSYPSGAQGSPLHF
>TRBJ2-1|TRBV9|13|-|-
TGTGCCAGCAGCGAAAACAATCTAGCGCAGCAGTTCTTC
CASSENNLAQQFF
>TRBJ1-6|TRBV18|15|-|-
TGTGCCAGCTCACCGCGACAGCCGTATAATTCACCCCTCCACTTT
CASSPRQPYNSPLHF
>TRBJ2-2|TRBV28|14|TRBD1|-
TGTGCCAGCAGCCCCTGGGACAGGTCCGGGGAGCTGTTTTTT
CASSPWDRSGELFF
>TRBJ2-1|TRBV11-2|14|-|-
TGTGCCAGCAGCTTCAGTCCCCAGCACAATGAGCAGTTCTTC
CASSFSPQHNEQFF
>TRBJ2-7|TRBV7-8|16|-|-
TGTGCCAGCAGCTTAGTGGCTCGGACAAAGGACTACGAGCAGTACTTC
CASSLVARTKDYEQYF
>TRBJ2-6|TRBV28|15|-|-
TGTGCCAGCATACCCTCAGGCTCTGGGGCCAACGTCCTGACTTTC
CASIPSGSGANVLTF
>TRBJ1-2|TRBV5-5|14|TRBD1|-
TGTGCCAGCAGCTTCCGGGACAGGGAATATGGCTACACCTTC
CASSFRDREYGYTF
>TRBJ1-1|TRBV7-9|13|-|-
TGTGCCAGCAGCTCGGCAGAACATACTGAAGCTTTCTTT
CASSSAEHTEAFF
>TRBJ2-3|TRBV27|15|-|-
TGTGCCAGCAGTTTAGGAGGGGGCGGCGCAGATACGCAGTATTTT
CASSLGGGGADTQYF
>TRBJ2-1|TRBV5-1|15|TRBD2|few
TGCGCCAGCAGCTTACTAGCGGGAGAGTACAATGAGCAGTTCTTC
CASSLLAGEYNEQFF